What follows is one T cell receptor beta chain and its context. Its antigen is unidentified. The CDR3 spans 13 residues. Germline assignment: CDR1 LNHNV and CDR2 YYDKDF (reference sequence). Trimming stripped 0 bases from V and 5 bases from J, with 7 bases between. The data belong to a study of chemoradiotherapy in HPV16-positive cancers. Overall study results and limits: For HPV16-positive patients, expanding HPV-responsive T cells associated with longer recurrence-free survival.

This table comes from immunoSEQ multiplex PCR, and its TCRdb copy is limited to in-frame clones, with some not included. The data hold more than 12,000 clones, with just over 90% observed a single time. The chain couples TRBV15 to TRBJ1-1, with D unclear. This receptor was obtained from a human donor with HPV-associated anogenital cancer. The sequencing used blood, collected from a patient who underwent chemoradiotherapy. The CDR3 spells CATSRDRVTEAFF. CDR3 bases: TGTGCCACCAGCAGAGATCGGGTGACTGAAGCTTTCTTT.